This entry features one T cell receptor (beta chain) sequence. A much more abundant neighbour one base away suggests this may be a read error. Production of TCR beta cDNA used roughly 480 ng total RNA together with a constant-region primer. Libraries of TCR beta came from three nested multiplex PCR rounds with slightly modified ARM-PCR. The first two PCR rounds, around 10 cycles each, used TRBV1-TRBV30 forward primers and a C-beta reverse primer. In TCRdb, the multiplex PCR reads were re-called with MiXCR into one record per CDR3 protein. Among fewer than 400,000 distinct CDR3 sequences listed, approximately 54% were seen once. This specimen belongs to a study of tumor-infiltrating lymphocytes in primary liver carcinoma. For the study at large: The patients presented with primary liver carcinoma, which was managed through surgical resection. Samples returned roughly 3.5 to 8 million productive TCRbeta reads each. Read depth did not differ significantly between tissue types. Stage T1-T3 N0M0 and a size of about 4.2 to 11 cm characterized the tumors.

The source of the blood RNA was unsorted whole blood, and germline DNA was extracted as well. Germline lookup yields CDR1 MNHEY and CDR2 SVGAGI. V shed 5 bases and J 8 bases; nucleotides not matched to a gene: 15. The length of the CDR3 is 16 residues. The TCR comes from a woman in her twenties or thirties with primary liver carcinoma and hepatitis B virus infection. The rearrangement uses TRBV6-5 and TRBJ2-1, with 7 bases identical to TRBD2. Specimen: peripheral blood. CDR3 DNA: TGTGCCAGCAGTGGTCCGGGCGGGAGTTTCAGGGATGAGCAGTTCTTC. It codes for CASSGPGGSFRDEQFF.